This T cell receptor (beta chain) was observed in a study of molecular identifiers for immune sequencing clone quantification. Study-wide results and caveats: Effector cells had over 99% of their molecules in clones above 20 RNA copies, while naive cells had under 1%. Spiked Jurkat TCR RNA equivalent to one cell was reportedly detectable in approximately 970,000 naive cells.

A word on this clonotype: What it binds is not known.

Previously reported methods and listed TCR primers produced the bulk TCR libraries. TCRdb re-analysed the PCR reads in MiXCR, keeping a single row per CDR3 protein. The table lists roughly 320,000 distinct CDR3 sequences, roughly 23% of them singletons. This clonotype was obtained from a human donor in good health. Some libraries in this study had Jurkat cell RNA spiked in. Sequenced: naive CD8+ T cells from blood, with Jurkat cell RNA spiked in. Described subset: FACS-sorted CD8+CD4-CCR7+CD45RA+ naive T cells.

The CDR3, as DNA: TGTGCCAGCAGCCGGGTCCTGGGTACAGATACGCAGTATTTT. The encoded protein is CASSRVLGTDTQYF. The rearrangement joins TRBV7-6 to TRBJ2-3; no clear D gene. The germline V gene has CDR1 SGHVS and CDR2 FNYEAQ. The CDR3 covers 14 residues. The germline V and J ends were trimmed by 5 bases and 3 bases, with 12 bases remaining between them.